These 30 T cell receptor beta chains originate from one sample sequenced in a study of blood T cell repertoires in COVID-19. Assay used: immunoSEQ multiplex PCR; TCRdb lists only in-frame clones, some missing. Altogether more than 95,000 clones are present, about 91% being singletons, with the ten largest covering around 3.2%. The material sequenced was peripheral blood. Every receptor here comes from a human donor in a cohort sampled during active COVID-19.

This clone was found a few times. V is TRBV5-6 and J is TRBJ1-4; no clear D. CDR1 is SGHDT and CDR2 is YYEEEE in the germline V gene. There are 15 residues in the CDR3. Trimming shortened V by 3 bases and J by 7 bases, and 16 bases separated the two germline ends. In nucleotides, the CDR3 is TGTGCCAGCAGCTCGGCCTGGCCGGCAGGTGAAAAACTGTTTTTT. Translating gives CASSSAWPAGEKLFF.

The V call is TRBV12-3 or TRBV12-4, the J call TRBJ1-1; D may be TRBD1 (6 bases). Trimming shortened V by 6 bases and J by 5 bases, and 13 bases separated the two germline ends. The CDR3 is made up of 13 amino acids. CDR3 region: CASSYHRETEAFF. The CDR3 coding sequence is TGTGCCAGCAGCTACCACAGGGAAACTGAAGCTTTCTTT.

CDR3 protein: CATGGAKNTEAFF. CDR3 coding DNA: TGTGCTACTGGGGGGGCTAAGAACACTGAAGCTTTCTTT. V usage is TRBV28 and J usage is TRBJ1-1, with D possibly matching TRBD1 (6 bases). The CDR3 sequence is 13 residues long. Germline V lookup: CDR1 MDHEN, CDR2 SYDVKM.

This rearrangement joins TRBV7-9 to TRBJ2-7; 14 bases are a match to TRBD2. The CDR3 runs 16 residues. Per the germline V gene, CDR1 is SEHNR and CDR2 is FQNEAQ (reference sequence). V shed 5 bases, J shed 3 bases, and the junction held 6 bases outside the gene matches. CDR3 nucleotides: TGTGCCAGCAGCACGGTGGGACTAGCGGGGGACTACGAGCAGTACTTC. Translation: CASSTVGLAGDYEQYF.

This CDR3 is CASSDAQATSYGYTF. The CDR3 DNA follows: TGTGCCAGCAGCGACGCCCAAGCAACTTCGTATGGCTACACCTTC. The chain carries TRBV9 and TRBJ1-2, with D unclear. Trimming shortened V by 3 bases and J by 5 bases, and 17 bases separated the two germline ends. Germline V gene data show CDR1 as SGDLS and CDR2 as YYNGEE. This CDR3 region has 15 residues. The entire variable domain, with the rest obtained from reference TRBV9 and TRBJ1-2, is as follows: DSGVTQTPKHLITATGQRVTLRCSPRSGDLSVYWYQQSLDQGLQFLIQYYNGEERAKGNILERFSAQQFPDLHSELNLSSLELGDSALYFCASSDAQATSYGYTFGSGTRLTVV.

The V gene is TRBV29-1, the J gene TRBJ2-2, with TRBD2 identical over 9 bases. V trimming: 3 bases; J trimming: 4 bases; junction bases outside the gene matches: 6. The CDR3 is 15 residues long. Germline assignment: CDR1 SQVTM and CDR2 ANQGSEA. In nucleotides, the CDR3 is TGCAGCGTTGAGTCGGGCGGGAGGGGCACCGGGGAGCTGTTTTTT. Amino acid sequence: CSVESGGRGTGELFF.

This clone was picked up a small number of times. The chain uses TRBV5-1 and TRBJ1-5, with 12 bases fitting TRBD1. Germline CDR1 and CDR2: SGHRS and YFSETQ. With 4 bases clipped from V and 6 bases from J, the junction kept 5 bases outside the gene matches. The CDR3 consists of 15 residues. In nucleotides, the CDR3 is TGCGCCAGCAGCACCGGGACAGGGGGCTTTCAGCCCCAGCATTTT. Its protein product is CASSTGTGGFQPQHF.

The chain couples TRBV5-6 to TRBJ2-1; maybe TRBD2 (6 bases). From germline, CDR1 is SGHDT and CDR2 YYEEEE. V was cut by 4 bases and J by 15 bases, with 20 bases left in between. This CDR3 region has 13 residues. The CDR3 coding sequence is TGTGCCAGCAGCACACCGGACTTACTGGGACTGTTCTTC. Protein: CASSTPDLLGLFF.

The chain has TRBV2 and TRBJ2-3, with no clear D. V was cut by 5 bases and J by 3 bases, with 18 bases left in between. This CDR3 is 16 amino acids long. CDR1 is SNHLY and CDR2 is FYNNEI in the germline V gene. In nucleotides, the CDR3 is TGTGCCAGCAGTCCCCTGGGCAAGAGTGGGACAGATACGCAGTATTTT. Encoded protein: CASSPLGKSGTDTQYF.

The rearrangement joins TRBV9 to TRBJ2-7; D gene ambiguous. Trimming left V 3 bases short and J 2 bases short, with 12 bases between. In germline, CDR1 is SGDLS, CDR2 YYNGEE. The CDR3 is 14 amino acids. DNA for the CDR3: TGTGCCAGCAGCGCTTATGACATGACCTACGAGCAGTACTTC. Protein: CASSAYDMTYEQYF. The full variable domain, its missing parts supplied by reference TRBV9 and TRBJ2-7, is DSGVTQTPKHLITATGQRVTLRCSPRSGDLSVYWYQQSLDQGLQFLIQYYNGEERAKGNILERFSAQQFPDLHSELNLSSLELGDSALYFCASSAYDMTYEQYFGPGTRLTVT.

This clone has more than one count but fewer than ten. Here the CDR3 DNA reads TGCGCCAGCAGCTTGGGGGTCCTCAGGGGCGGAACCGGGGAGCTGTTTTTT. Its protein product is CASSLGVLRGGTGELFF. The chain is built from TRBV5-1 and TRBJ2-2, with D perhaps matching TRBD1 (6 bases). V lost 0 bases, J lost 5 bases, and 17 bases lay in between. In germline, CDR1 is SGHRS, CDR2 YFSETQ. The CDR3 runs 17 residues. Full variable domain (missing parts from reference TRBV5-1 and TRBJ2-2): KAGVTQTPRYLIKTRGQQVTLSCSPISGHRSVSWYQQTPGQGLQFLFEYFSETQRNKGNFPGRFSGRQFSNSRSEMNVSTLELGDSALYLCASSLGVLRGGTGELFFGEGSRLTVL.

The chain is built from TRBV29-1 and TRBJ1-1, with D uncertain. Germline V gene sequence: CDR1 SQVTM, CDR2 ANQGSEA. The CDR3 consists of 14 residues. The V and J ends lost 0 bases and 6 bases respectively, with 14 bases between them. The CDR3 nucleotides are TGCAGCGTTGAAGATACGGGGAGGGTGCCTGAAGCTTTCTTT. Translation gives CSVEDTGRVPEAFF.

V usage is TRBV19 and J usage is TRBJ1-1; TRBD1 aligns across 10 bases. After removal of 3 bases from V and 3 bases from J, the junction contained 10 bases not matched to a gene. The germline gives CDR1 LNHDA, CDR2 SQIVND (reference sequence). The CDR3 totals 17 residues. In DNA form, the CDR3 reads TGTGCCAGTAGTATCGGGGACAGGGGACCGGGGGACACTGAAGCTTTCTTT. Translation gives CASSIGDRGPGDTEAFF.

The CDR3 sequence: CASSQESVQGKETQYF. CDR3 bases: TGTGCCAGCAGCCAAGAATCAGTACAGGGAAAAGAGACCCAGTACTTC. The genes are TRBV3-1 (or the pseudogene TRBV3-2) and TRBJ2-5, with D possibly matching TRBD1 (6 bases). The CDR3 has 16 residues. Trimming took 0 bases from V and 3 from J, leaving 14 bases between them. Germline CDR1 and CDR2: LGHDT and YNNKEL (reference sequence).

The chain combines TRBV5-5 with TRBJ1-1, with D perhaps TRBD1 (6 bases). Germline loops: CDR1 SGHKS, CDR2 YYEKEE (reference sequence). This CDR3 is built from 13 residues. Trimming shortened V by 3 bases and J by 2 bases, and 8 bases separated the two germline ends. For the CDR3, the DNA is TGTGCCAGCAGCTGGACAGCTAACACTGAAGCTTTCTTT. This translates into CASSWTANTEAFF.

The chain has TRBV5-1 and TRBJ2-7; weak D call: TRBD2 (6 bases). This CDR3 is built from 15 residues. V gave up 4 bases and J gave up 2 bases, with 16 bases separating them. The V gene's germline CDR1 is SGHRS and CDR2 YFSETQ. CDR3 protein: CASSPRTGGTYEQYF. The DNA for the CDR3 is TGCGCCAGCAGCCCGCGAACAGGAGGGACCTACGAGCAGTACTTC.

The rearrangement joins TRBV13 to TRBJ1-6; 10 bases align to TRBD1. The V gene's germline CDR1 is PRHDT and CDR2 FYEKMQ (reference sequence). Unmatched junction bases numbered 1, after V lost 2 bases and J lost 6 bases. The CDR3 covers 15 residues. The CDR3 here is CASSLWTGGNSPLHF. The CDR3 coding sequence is TGTGCCAGCAGCTTATGGACAGGGGGTAATTCACCCCTCCACTTT. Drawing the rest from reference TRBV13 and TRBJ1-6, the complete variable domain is AAGVIQSPRHLIKEKRETATLKCYPIPRHDTVYWYQQGPGQDPQFLISFYEKMQSDKGSIPDRFSAQQFSDYHSELNMSSLELGDSALYFCASSLWTGGNSPLHFGNGTRLTVT.

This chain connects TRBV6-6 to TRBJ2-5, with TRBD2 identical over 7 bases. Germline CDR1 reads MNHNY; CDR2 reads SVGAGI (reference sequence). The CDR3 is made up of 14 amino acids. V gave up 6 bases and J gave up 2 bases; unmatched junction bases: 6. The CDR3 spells CASRERDLQETQYF. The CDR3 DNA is TGTGCCAGCAGAGAGCGGGACCTACAAGAGACCCAGTACTTC.

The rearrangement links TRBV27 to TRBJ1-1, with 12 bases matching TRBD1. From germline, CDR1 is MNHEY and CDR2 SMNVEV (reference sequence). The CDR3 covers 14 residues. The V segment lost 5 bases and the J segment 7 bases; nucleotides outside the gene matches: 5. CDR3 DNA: TGTGCCAGCAGTATTGGGACAGGGGGCTTTGAAGCTTTCTTT. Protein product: CASSIGTGGFEAFF.

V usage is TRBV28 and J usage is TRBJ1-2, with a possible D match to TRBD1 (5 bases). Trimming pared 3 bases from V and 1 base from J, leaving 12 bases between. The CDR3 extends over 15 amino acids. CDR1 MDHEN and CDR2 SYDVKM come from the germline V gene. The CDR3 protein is CASSFAQAYNYGYTF. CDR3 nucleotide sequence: TGTGCCAGCAGTTTCGCACAGGCCTATAACTATGGCTACACCTTC.

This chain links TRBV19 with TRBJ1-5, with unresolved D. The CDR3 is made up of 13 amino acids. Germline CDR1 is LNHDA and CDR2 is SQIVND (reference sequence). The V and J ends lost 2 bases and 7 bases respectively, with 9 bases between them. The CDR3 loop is CASSINEGQPQHF. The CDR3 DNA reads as TGTGCCAGTAGTATAAATGAGGGACAGCCCCAGCATTTT.

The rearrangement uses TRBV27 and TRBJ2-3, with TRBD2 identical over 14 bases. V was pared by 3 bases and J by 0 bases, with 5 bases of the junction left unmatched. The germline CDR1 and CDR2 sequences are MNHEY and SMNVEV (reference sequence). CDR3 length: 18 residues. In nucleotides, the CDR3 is TGTGCCAGCAGTTTTCGACTAGCGGGAGGGCGCAGCACAGATACGCAGTATTTT. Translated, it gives CASSFRLAGGRSTDTQYF.

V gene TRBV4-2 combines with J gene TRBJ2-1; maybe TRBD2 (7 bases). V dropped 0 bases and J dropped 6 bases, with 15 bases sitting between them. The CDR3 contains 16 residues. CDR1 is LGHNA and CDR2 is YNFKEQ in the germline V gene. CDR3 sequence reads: CASSQEGRGLSNEQFF. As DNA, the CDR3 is TGTGCCAGCAGCCAAGAAGGGCGGGGGCTATCCAATGAGCAGTTCTTC.

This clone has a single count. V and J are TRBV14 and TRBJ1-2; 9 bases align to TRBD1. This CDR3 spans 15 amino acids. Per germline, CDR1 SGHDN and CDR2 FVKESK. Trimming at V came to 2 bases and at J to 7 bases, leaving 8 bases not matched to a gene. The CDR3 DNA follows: TGTGCCAGCAGCCAAAACCGGGACAGGGCGACTGGCTACACCTTC. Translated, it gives CASSQNRDRATGYTF.

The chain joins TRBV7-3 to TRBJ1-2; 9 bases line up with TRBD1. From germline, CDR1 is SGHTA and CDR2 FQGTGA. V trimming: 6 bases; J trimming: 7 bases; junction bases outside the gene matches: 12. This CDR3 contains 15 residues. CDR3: CASSSNPGQGTGYTF. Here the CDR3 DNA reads TGTGCCAGCAGTTCAAATCCGGGACAGGGTACTGGCTACACCTTC.

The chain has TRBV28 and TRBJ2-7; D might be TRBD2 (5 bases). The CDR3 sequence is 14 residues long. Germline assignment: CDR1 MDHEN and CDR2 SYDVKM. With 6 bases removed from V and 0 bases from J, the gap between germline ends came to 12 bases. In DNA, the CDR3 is TGTGCCAGCAGGACCCAGCGGAGCTCCTACGAGCAGTACTTC. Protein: CASRTQRSSYEQYF.

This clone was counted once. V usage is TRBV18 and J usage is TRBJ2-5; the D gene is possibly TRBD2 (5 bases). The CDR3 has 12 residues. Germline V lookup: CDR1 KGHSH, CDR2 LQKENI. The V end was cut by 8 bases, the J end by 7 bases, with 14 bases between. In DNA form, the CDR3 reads TGTGCCAGCCTCGGAGGATCAGGGACCCAGTACTTC. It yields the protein CASLGGSGTQYF. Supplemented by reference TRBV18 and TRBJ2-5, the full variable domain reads NAGVMQNPRHLVRRRGQEARLRCSPMKGHSHVYWYRQLPEEGLKFMVYLQKENIIDESGMPKERFSAEFPKEGPSILRIQQVVRGDSAAYFCASLGGSGTQYFGPGTRLLVL.

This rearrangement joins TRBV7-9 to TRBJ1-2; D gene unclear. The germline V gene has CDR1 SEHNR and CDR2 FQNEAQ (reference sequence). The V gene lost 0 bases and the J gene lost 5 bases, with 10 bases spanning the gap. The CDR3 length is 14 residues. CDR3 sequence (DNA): TGTGCCAGCAGCTTAGCGCGGGATACTTATGGCTACACCTTC. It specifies CASSLARDTYGYTF.

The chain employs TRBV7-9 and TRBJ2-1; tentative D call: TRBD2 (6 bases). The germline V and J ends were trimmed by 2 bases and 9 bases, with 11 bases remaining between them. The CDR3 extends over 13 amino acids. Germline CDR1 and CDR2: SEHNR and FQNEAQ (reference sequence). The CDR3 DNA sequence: TGTGCCAGCAGCTTAAATTCAGCGGGTGAGCAGTTCTTC. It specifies CASSLNSAGEQFF.

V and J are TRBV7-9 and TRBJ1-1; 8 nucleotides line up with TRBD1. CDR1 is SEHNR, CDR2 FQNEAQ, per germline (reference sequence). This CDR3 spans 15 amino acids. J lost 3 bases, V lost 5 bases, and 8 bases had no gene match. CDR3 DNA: TGTGCCAGCAGCCTCGTTCAGGGGGCAGACACTGAAGCTTTCTTT. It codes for CASSLVQGADTEAFF. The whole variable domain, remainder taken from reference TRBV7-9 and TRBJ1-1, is DTGVSQNPRHKITKRGQNVTFRCDPISEHNRLYWYRQTLGQGPEFLTYFQNEAQLEKSRLLSDRFSAERPKGSFSTLEIQRTEQGDSAMYLCASSLVQGADTEAFFGQGTRLTVV.